This TCR beta chain appears in the sequencing data of a study of read filtering for tumor transcriptome and immune sequencing. This library used roughly 400 ng RNA and molecular barcoded adaptors spanning alpha/delta and beta/gamma chains. One entry per CDR3 protein results from TCRdb running MiXCR on the reads. The table lists tens of thousands of distinct CDR3 sequences, about 11% of them singletons. Germline V lookup: CDR1 KGHSH, CDR2 LQKENI. V trimming: 2 bases; J trimming: 4 bases; junction bases outside the gene matches: 15. The CDR3 sequence is 18 residues long. This clonotype was detected many times.

The sequenced material came from a population of CD138-negative cells sorted from bone marrow. The clonotype was recovered from a donor at least 40 years old with multiple myeloma. This chain connects TRBV18 to TRBJ2-5, with 8 bases matching TRBD2. CDR3 sequence (DNA): TGTGCCAGCTCACCAAATCCCCAGCGGGGGAAGTACGGAGAGACCCAGTACTTC. This translates into CASSPNPQRGKYGETQYF.